This TCR beta chain is drawn from a study of graft-versus-host responses after intestinal transplantation (TCRdb year 2021). In terms of the full investigation: The transplants that recipients received were multivisceral, liver-intestinal, or isolated intestinal. After intestinal transplantation, graft-versus-host and host-versus-graft alloreactive T cell clones were followed in the graft, circulation and bone marrow using bulk TCR-beta CDR3 sequencing. All recipients received anti-thymocyte globulin induction followed by maintenance tacrolimus and steroids for approximately 3 years. Alloreactive clones were identified by sequencing pre-transplant mixed lymphocyte reaction products and comparing them with unstimulated pre-transplant donor and recipient T cells. A peak of at least 4% donor T cells among recipient peripheral blood mononuclear cells was the definition used for donor T cell macrochimerism. Rather than going through the commercial service, samples from three later patients were sequenced in-house on an Illumina MiSeq and processed with MiXCR. The cohort enrolled under 25 intestinal transplant recipients including one retransplant, and a few patients lacking pretransplant specimens were excluded.

The time point label of this sample denotes: cells obtained before transplantation from donor or recipient. CD3+CD4+ and CD3+CD8+ populations were FACS-sorted from unstimulated pre-transplant donor and recipient cells taken from spleen or lymph nodes. Libraries were prepared through the immunoSEQ multiplex PCR assay. For most patients, genomic DNA was isolated using the Qiagen DNeasy Blood and Tissue Kit and was shipped frozen to Adaptive Biotechnologies for TCR sequencing. For most patients, genomic DNA was subjected to high-throughput TCR-beta CDR3 sequencing by Adaptive Biotechnologies. Turning to the authors' computational methods: Adaptive's ImmunoSEQ software supplied the TCR sequencing data for 18 patients, while MiXCR and VDJtools were used to process a few other patients. To correct CD4 versus CD8 sorting errors, sequences present in both subsets at a frequency ratio below 5:1 were removed. Because the origin of CDR3 nucleotide sequences shared between donor and recipient could not be assigned, those sequences were removed. Alloreactive clones required at least 2-fold expansion over unstimulated cells and minimum CFSE-low frequency of 0.002% (template counts) or 0.001% (read counts). Mappable clones were those detected in sequenced pre-transplant spleen, lymph node, or MLR CFSE-low populations of the donor or recipient. Cumulative frequency of alloreactive clones was calculated as a percentage of all sequences weighted by copy number. Entries here come from immuneACCESS through TCRdb and include only in-frame sequences with V and J called. Some clones fail to appear in such tables; in the studies checked, an unresolved V gene covers under half of the shortfall, and the cause of the remainder is unknown. D and trimming come from the DNA, and the V and J calls and clone size come from that table. Here the sample has approximately 90,000 clones; less than 95% occur a single time. Around 0.36% of the sample belongs to the ten largest clones.

Turning to this clone: The target of this receptor is not known. Base qualities were left out, and no much larger clone turns up one base away.

CDR1 SGHVS and CDR2 FQNEAQ were looked up in the germline V gene. Spanning cysteine to phenylalanine, the CDR3 consists of 17 amino acids. Just the 51-base CDR3 DNA is kept, in frame starting at base 1. Here V drops 3 bases and J drops 4 bases, and the junction holds 14 bases not matched to any gene. The investigation overall reported the following: Patients with donor T cell macrochimerism had high GvH to HvG T cell clonal ratios in their allografts. Early after transplant, declines in HvG clones were associated with peak levels of circulating GvH clones. Conclusions were limited by the relatively low number and heterogeneity of intestinal transplant patients. GvH clones turned up in recipient bone marrow, with some appearing earlier in ileal mucosa or blood, a pattern consistent with an intestinal mucosal origin.

This receptor was taken from a human donor who was the organ donor for an intestinal transplant. The sequence joins TRBV7-8 to TRBJ2-5, with TRBD1 matching 7 junction bases. The sequencing used unstimulated CD8+ T cells sorted from spleen or lymph node cells, collected before transplant. The DNA sequence is TGTGCCAGCAGCTTCAACACCGCACTAACAGGGGCAGAGACCCAGTACTTC. Translated, it reads CASSFNTALTGAETQYF.